Listed below are T cell receptor beta chains from one sample, sequenced in a study of T cell responses to AZD1222 COVID-19 vaccine. Profiled with immunoSEQ multiplex PCR; TCRdb holds only in-frame clones, not every one. The data hold 150,000 to 200,000 clones, with approximately 94% observed a single time. Here the sequenced sample was peripheral blood, taken 28 days after the second AZD1222 dose. These receptors originate from an adult who received the AZD1222 COVID-19 vaccine. CDR3s include the opening cysteine and the closing phenylalanine or tryptophan. A D gene is named only where the DNA matches it firmly. Size tells how often a clone was seen (once, few, many) or the class of an expanded clone, and some rows leave it out.

size: once; length: 15; D: NA; J: TRBJ2-1; V: TRBV6-5; DNA: TGTGCCAGCAGCACGGGTGGGAACGGGTTAAATGAGCAGTTCTTC; CDR3: CASSTGGNGLNEQFF
size: NA; length: 13; D: TRBD2; J: TRBJ2-7; V: TRBV5-4; DNA: TGTGCCAGCAGCTACGGGACTAGCAGCGAGCAGTACTTC; CDR3: CASSYGTSSEQYF
size: NA; length: 17; D: NA; J: TRBJ2-2; V: TRBV4-1; DNA: TGCGCCAGCAGCCATAACGACGGAGGGATGAACACCGGGGAGCTGTTTTTT; CDR3: CASSHNDGGMNTGELFF
size: NA; length: 17; D: TRBD1; J: TRBJ2-2; V: TRBV7-9; DNA: TGTGCCAGCAGCTTAGCGGGACAGGGGGGGTACACCGGGGAGCTGTTTTTT; CDR3: CASSLAGQGGYTGELFF
size: once; length: 16; D: TRBD1; J: TRBJ2-7; V: TRBV5-1; DNA: TGCGCCAGCAGCTTGGGGGGGACAGGGAAGGTCTACGAGCAGTACTTC; CDR3: CASSLGGTGKVYEQYF
size: NA; length: 13; D: NA; J: TRBJ2-5; V: TRBV4-2; DNA: TGTGCCAGCAGCCAGAGGGGACAAGAGACCCAGTACTTC; CDR3: CASSQRGQETQYF
size: NA; length: 15; D: NA; J: TRBJ2-3; V: TRBV7-3; DNA: TGTGCCAGCAGCTTAAACACGGGATTCACAGATACGCAGTATTTT; CDR3: CASSLNTGFTDTQYF
size: once; length: 16; D: NA; J: TRBJ1-3; V: TRBV11-2; DNA: TGTGCCAGCAGCTTCCCCAGGGCCAGGGGAGGAAACACCATATATTTT; CDR3: CASSFPRARGGNTIYF
size: NA; length: 14; D: NA; J: TRBJ1-3; V: TRBV3-1/TRBV3-2; DNA: TGTGCCAGCAGCCAAGATTCTCGAGGAAACACCATATATTTT; CDR3: CASSQDSRGNTIYF
size: few; length: 14; D: NA; J: TRBJ1-4; V: TRBV6-5; DNA: TGTGCCAGCAGGCAGGGCTCAACTAATGAAAAACTGTTTTTT; CDR3: CASRQGSTNEKLFF
size: NA; length: 15; D: NA; J: TRBJ1-4; V: TRBV19; DNA: TGTGCCAGTAGCTTCCAGGGGATCAATAATGAAAAACTGTTTTTT; CDR3: CASSFQGINNEKLFF
size: NA; length: 16; D: TRBD1; J: TRBJ2-7; V: TRBV7-9; DNA: TGTGCCAGCAGCCCGTCGACAGGGGAAAGCTCCTACGAGCAGTACTTC; CDR3: CASSPSTGESSYEQYF
size: NA; length: 14; D: TRBD1; J: TRBJ2-1; V: TRBV4-1; DNA: TGCGCCAGCAGCCAAGCCCAGGGGGAGTATGAGCAGTTCTTC; CDR3: CASSQAQGEYEQFF
size: NA; length: 14; D: NA; J: TRBJ1-1; V: TRBV5-6; DNA: TGTGCCAGCAGCTTAATCCCAGACTTCACTGAAGCTTTCTTT; CDR3: CASSLIPDFTEAFF
size: NA; length: 16; D: NA; J: TRBJ2-7; V: TRBV6-6; DNA: TGTGCCAGCAGTTACTCGATAGGGCAGCCCTCCTACGAGCAGTACTTC; CDR3: CASSYSIGQPSYEQYF
size: NA; length: 15; D: NA; J: TRBJ1-2; V: TRBV6-5; DNA: TGTGCCAGCAGTTCAACATTGACAGGCGGCTATGGCTACACCTTC; CDR3: CASSSTLTGGYGYTF
size: NA; length: 14; D: NA; J: TRBJ1-2; V: TRBV9; DNA: TGTGCCAGCAGCGTAGGGGTGGATAACTATGGCTACACCTTC; CDR3: CASSVGVDNYGYTF
size: NA; length: 13; D: NA; J: TRBJ2-1; V: TRBV7-2; DNA: TGTGCCAGCAGCTTTGGCCTGTACAATGAGCAGTTCTTC; CDR3: CASSFGLYNEQFF
size: NA; length: 15; D: NA; J: TRBJ2-1; V: TRBV12-5; DNA: TGTGCTAGTGGTTTGGAGACGGGTGACTACAATGAGCAGTTCTTC; CDR3: CASGLETGDYNEQFF
size: NA; length: 16; D: NA; J: TRBJ2-7; V: TRBV28; DNA: TGTGCCAGCAGTTTCCCGTTGGGAGGGGGCAAAGACGAGCAGTACTTC; CDR3: CASSFPLGGGKDEQYF
size: NA; length: 16; D: NA; J: TRBJ2-3; V: TRBV5-1; DNA: TGCGCCAGCAGCCGGACGGGGGAGAGGAGCACAGATACGCAGTATTTT; CDR3: CASSRTGERSTDTQYF
size: NA; length: 13; D: NA; J: TRBJ2-7; V: TRBV18; DNA: TGTGCCAGCTCACCCGGGGTAACCTACGAGCAGTACTTC; CDR3: CASSPGVTYEQYF
size: NA; length: 14; D: NA; J: TRBJ2-2; V: TRBV30; DNA: TGTGCCTGGAGTATAAGGATCAGATCCGGGGAGCTGTTTTTT; CDR3: CAWSIRIRSGELFF
size: NA; length: 17; D: TRBD2; J: TRBJ2-1; V: TRBV7-7; DNA: TGTGCCAGCAGCCCCCTAGGGCTAGCGGGGGGGTTGAATGAGCAGTTCTTC; CDR3: CASSPLGLAGGLNEQFF
size: NA; length: 20; D: TRBD1; J: TRBJ2-6; V: TRBV15; DNA: TGTGCCACCAGCCCGGGCTACGGCCACGGACAGGCCTCTGGGGCCAACGTCCTGACTTTC; CDR3: CATSPGYGHGQASGANVLTF
size: NA; length: 17; D: NA; J: TRBJ1-1; V: TRBV18; DNA: TGTGCCAGCTCACCCTCCCCAGGGGAGGGGATTAACACTGAAGCTTTCTTT; CDR3: CASSPSPGEGINTEAFF
size: NA; length: 14; D: NA; J: TRBJ2-5; V: TRBV7-2; DNA: TGTGCCAGCAGCGATTCAGGGTTAGGGGAGACCCAGTACTTC; CDR3: CASSDSGLGETQYF
size: NA; length: 11; D: NA; J: TRBJ1-2; V: TRBV2; DNA: TGTGCAACGGAGACCCACTATGGCTACACCTTC; CDR3: CATETHYGYTF
size: NA; length: 17; D: TRBD2; J: TRBJ2-1; V: TRBV9; DNA: TGTGCCAGCAGCGTAGATGTGGGGGGGAGCTCCTACAATGAGCAGTTCTTC; CDR3: CASSVDVGGSSYNEQFF
size: NA; length: 18; D: TRBD2; J: TRBJ2-2; V: TRBV5-1; DNA: TGCGCCAGCAGCCCTAGACTAGCGGGTCCTTCGAACACCGGGGAGCTGTTTTTT; CDR3: CASSPRLAGPSNTGELFF
size: NA; length: 15; D: NA; J: TRBJ2-3; V: TRBV29-1; DNA: TGCAGCGTTGAAGAGGAGGGGAACCCCACAGATACGCAGTATTTT; CDR3: CSVEEEGNPTDTQYF
size: NA; length: 16; D: TRBD2; J: TRBJ2-3; V: TRBV18; DNA: TGTGCCAGCTCACCGGGACTAGCGCGCCTCACAGATACGCAGTATTTT; CDR3: CASSPGLARLTDTQYF